The text below deals with one TCR beta chain. Germline CDR1 reads SGHTA; CDR2 reads FQGNSA. The CDR3 extends over 12 amino acids. V was pared by 5 bases and J by 11 bases, with 13 bases between. This sample is drawn from a study of blood T cell repertoires in COVID-19. Across the whole study: Spain, Italy and the United States supplied samples that represented acute and convalescent COVID-19. Sample material is recorded as cDNA or gDNA derived from T cells, B-cell-depleted T cells, or PBMCs.

Original processing notes: Scientists estimated how many nucleated cells there were by amplifying reference gene primers. The assay was immunoSEQ multiplex PCR, and TCRdb's table has in-frame clones only and misses some. The DNA was the basis for D and trimming; V, J and clone size are from that table. The top ten clones hold roughly 10% of a sample with over 110,000 clones, more than 65% of them seen once. Material for sequencing was peripheral blood. This receptor was obtained from a man aged 55 to 70 with active or convalescent COVID-19. The rearrangement uses TRBV7-2 and TRBJ2-4, with D hard to call. The CDR3 loop reads CASSPSRVVQYF. In DNA, the CDR3 is TGTGCCAGCAGCCCCTCTCGTGTCGTTCAGTACTTC.